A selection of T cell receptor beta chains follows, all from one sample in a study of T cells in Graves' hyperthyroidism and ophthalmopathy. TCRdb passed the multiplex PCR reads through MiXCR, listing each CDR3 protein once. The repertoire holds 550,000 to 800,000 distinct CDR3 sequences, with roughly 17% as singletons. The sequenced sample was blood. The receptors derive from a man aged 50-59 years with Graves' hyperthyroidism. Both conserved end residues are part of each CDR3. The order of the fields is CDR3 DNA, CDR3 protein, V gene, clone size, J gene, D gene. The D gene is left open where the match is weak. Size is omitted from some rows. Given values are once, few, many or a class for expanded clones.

TGTGCCAGCAGCTTATTTAGCTCCTACAATGAGCAGTTCTTC,CASSLFSSYNEQFF,TRBV7-2,many,TRBJ2-1,-
TGTGCCGCAAGGGCCCAGGGGGTGAACACTGAAGCTTTCTTT,CAARAQGVNTEAFF,TRBV19,-,TRBJ1-1,TRBD1
TGTGCCAGCAGTTCACCTTCGGGGGGGGCAAGAGCGAACACTGAAGCTTTCTTT,CASSSPSGGARANTEAFF,TRBV27,many,TRBJ1-1,-
TGTGCCAGCAGTTTACCGGGCCGCCAACGTGAGCAGTTCTTC,CASSLPGRQREQFF,TRBV12-3/TRBV12-4,-,TRBJ2-1,-
TGTGCCAGCAGGCAACAGGGAAACAATGAGCAGTTCTTC,CASRQQGNNEQFF,TRBV7-3,-,TRBJ2-1,-
TGTGCCAGCAGACCTCCCGACAGGCTTCGGGACACCATATATTTT,CASRPPDRLRDTIYF,TRBV28,many,TRBJ1-3,-
TGTGCCATCAGTGAATCTAGCGGGGGGACCTTCACAGATACGCAGTATTTT,CAISESSGGTFTDTQYF,TRBV10-3,-,TRBJ2-3,TRBD2
TGTGCCAGCATCGACCGGGACAGGGGGCAAGATACGCAGTATTTT,CASIDRDRGQDTQYF,TRBV7-9,many,TRBJ2-3,TRBD1
TGCGCCAGCAGCCAATCGACTAGCTCTTTAGAGCAGTTCTTC,CASSQSTSSLEQFF,TRBV5-1,-,TRBJ2-1,TRBD2
TGTGCCAGCAGCTTAATGCTGGACACTGAAGCTTTCTTT,CASSLMLDTEAFF,TRBV7-3,few,TRBJ1-1,-
TGTGCCAGCAGTTTAGCTAGCGGGAGGTTGACCTACAATGAGCAGTTCTTC,CASSLASGRLTYNEQFF,TRBV12-3/TRBV12-4,many,TRBJ2-1,TRBD2
TGTGCCAGTAGTATAGACCCCAGGATGGGGAGGAGTGGCTATGGCTACACCTTC,CASSIDPRMGRSGYGYTF,TRBV19,-,TRBJ1-2,-
TGTGCCAGCTCACCATGGCAGGGGTACGAGCAGTACTTC,CASSPWQGYEQYF,TRBV18,many,TRBJ2-7,-
TGCAGTGCTAAAACCAACCGGGACAGCTCCTACGAGCAGTACTTC,CSAKTNRDSSYEQYF,TRBV20-1,-,TRBJ2-7,TRBD1
TGTGCCAGCCGTGGGCGGAACACAGATACGCAGTATTTT,CASRGRNTDTQYF,TRBV7-3,many,TRBJ2-3,-
TGCGCCAGCAGCTACCCTCTAACGGGAGACTACGAGCAGTACTTC,CASSYPLTGDYEQYF,TRBV5-1,-,TRBJ2-7,-
TGTGCCAGCAAAGACATTCCCCTGGGTCAGCCCCAGCATTTT,CASKDIPLGQPQHF,TRBV27,many,TRBJ1-5,-
TGTGCCAGCAGTCCCTATGACGGGAGCGGGAATGAGCAGTTCTTC,CASSPYDGSGNEQFF,TRBV2,many,TRBJ2-1,-
TGTGCCAGCGGCTTTCTTCCGGGACAGGGCGGGGAAAAACTGTTTTTT,CASGFLPGQGGEKLFF,TRBV28,many,TRBJ1-4,TRBD1
TGCAGTGCTTACCGGGACAGATCCTACAATGAGCAGTTCTTC,CSAYRDRSYNEQFF,TRBV20-1,many,TRBJ2-1,TRBD1
TGTGCCAGCAGTTTGTTGAGCTCTGGAAACACCATATATTTT,CASSLLSSGNTIYF,TRBV28,many,TRBJ1-3,-
TGTGCCAGTACTGACGTAGGGGCCAATGGCTACACCTTC,CASTDVGANGYTF,TRBV19,many,TRBJ1-2,-
TGTGCCAGCAGTTACTTTGTGGGGTATGGCTACGAGCAGTACTTC,CASSYFVGYGYEQYF,TRBV6-5,-,TRBJ2-7,-
TGTGCCAGCAGCTTACAAATGAACACCGGGGAGCTGTTTTTT,CASSLQMNTGELFF,TRBV11-2,many,TRBJ2-2,-
TGTGCCAGCAGCCTACTCGGAAGGGGGAACACTGAAGCTTTCTTT,CASSLLGRGNTEAFF,TRBV7-8,few,TRBJ1-1,-
TGTGCCAGCAGTATCAGAAGACACCCTCAAGAGACCCAGTACTTC,CASSIRRHPQETQYF,TRBV2,once,TRBJ2-5,-
TGTGCCAGCAGTTTAGGCAGGGAGTATGGCTACACCTTC,CASSLGREYGYTF,TRBV12-3/TRBV12-4,many,TRBJ1-2,-
TGTGCCAGCGGGGGACTAGCGGAGGGCAATGAGCAGTTCTTC,CASGGLAEGNEQFF,TRBV6-5,many,TRBJ2-1,TRBD2
TGTGCCAGCAGTGACAAGGGGGGACCTGACAGCAATGGCTACACCTTC,CASSDKGGPDSNGYTF,TRBV2,few,TRBJ1-2,-
TGTGCCATCAGTTCCGGGACCGATACTTACGGGCAGTACTTC,CAISSGTDTYGQYF,TRBV10-3,-,TRBJ2-7,-
TGTGCCAGCAGCCCGTCCCCCGGACAGGGACACCAAGAGACCCAGTACTTC,CASSPSPGQGHQETQYF,TRBV4-2,-,TRBJ2-5,TRBD1
TGTGCCAGCAGCAGTGGACTAGCGGGAGTCTTAGACGAGCAGTACTTC,CASSSGLAGVLDEQYF,TRBV28,many,TRBJ2-7,TRBD2
TGTGCCAGCAGCTTGCGGGGGCGGAATGAGCAGTTCTTC,CASSLRGRNEQFF,TRBV7-2,many,TRBJ2-1,-
TGTGCCATCAGTGAGTACAACCAAGAGACCCAGTACTTC,CAISEYNQETQYF,TRBV10-3,few,TRBJ2-5,-
TGTGCCAGCAGAACCGGGACAGGCCTGGAGGAAGCTTTCTTT,CASRTGTGLEEAFF,TRBV7-8,few,TRBJ1-1,TRBD1
TGTGCCAGCAGCTTGGGGAATGAGCAGTTCTTC,CASSLGNEQFF,TRBV7-9,many,TRBJ2-1,-
TGTGCCAGCACCACTGGACCGGGACAGGGAAACTATGGCTACACCTTC,CASTTGPGQGNYGYTF,TRBV12-3/TRBV12-4,-,TRBJ1-2,TRBD1
TGTGCCACCAGTGATGGCGGGAGGGTCGAGCAGTACTTC,CATSDGGRVEQYF,TRBV24-1,many,TRBJ2-7,TRBD2
TGTGCCAGCAGTTTAGTTGCTGCAGATACGCAGTATTTT,CASSLVAADTQYF,TRBV12-3/TRBV12-4,many,TRBJ2-3,-
TGTGCCAGCAGTGAAGCGCTTCGGCCAGCTGAAGCTTTCTTT,CASSEALRPAEAFF,TRBV2,many,TRBJ1-1,-
TGCAGCGCAACGTGGGGGACAACTAATGAAAAACTGTTTTTT,CSATWGTTNEKLFF,TRBV29-1,many,TRBJ1-4,-
TGTGCCAGCAAAAGGACTAAATTAAATGAGCAGTTCTTC,CASKRTKLNEQFF,TRBV2,-,TRBJ2-1,-
TGTGCCAGCAGTTACTCATCCAGCTCCTACGAGCAGTACTTC,CASSYSSSSYEQYF,TRBV6-5,few,TRBJ2-7,-
TGTGCCAGCAGCTTAGTCCCTCAGGGGGCAAACACTGAAGCTTTCTTT,CASSLVPQGANTEAFF,TRBV7-9,many,TRBJ1-1,TRBD1
TGCGCCAGCAGTGAAAGGGTCGGGGAGCTGTTTTTT,CASSERVGELFF,TRBV10-2,-,TRBJ2-2,-
TGTGCCAGCAGCTTAACTGACAGCTCCTACGAGCAGTACTTC,CASSLTDSSYEQYF,TRBV7-3,many,TRBJ2-7,-
TGCAGTGCTCCCCAAAAGGAAAGGGGGAATCGAGAGACCCAGTACTTC,CSAPQKERGNRETQYF,TRBV20-1,-,TRBJ2-5,-
TGTGCCACCAGTGACGGGTCCATCCAGACCTACGAGCAGTACTTC,CATSDGSIQTYEQYF,TRBV24-1,many,TRBJ2-7,-
TGTGCCAGCAGCCGGCTAGCGGGAGGAACCTACGAGCAGTACTTC,CASSRLAGGTYEQYF,TRBV6-2/TRBV6-3,few,TRBJ2-7,TRBD2